This entry describes one T cell receptor (beta chain). Its target is not known. V shed 5 bases, J shed 0 bases, and the junction held 2 bases outside the gene matches. The CDR3 runs 14 residues. Germline V gives CDR1 KGHSH, CDR2 LQKENI. The sample comes from a study of T cell responses to AZD1222 COVID-19 vaccine. Study-level results: Regions left unmutated in variants are reportedly the target of nearly half of spike-specific TCRs. No day 14 peak samples; only post-peak repertoires were characterized. A mostly white British donor set with more females was recruited, and clonal diversity was possibly underestimated. Along spike, vaccine-associated CD4 TCRs were found throughout, with dominance at 160-218 and 743-854.

Sequencing was performed with immunoSEQ multiplex PCR; in TCRdb, only in-frame clones are kept and a portion is missing. The sample shows 45,000 to 65,000 clones, 60% to 80% of them seen only once. Specimen: peripheral blood, collected 28 days after the second AZD1222 dose. The clonotype comes from an adult who received the AZD1222 COVID-19 vaccine. This chain joins TRBV18 and TRBJ2-7; TRBD1 aligns across 9 bases. The CDR3 bases are TGTGCCAGCTCATCGGGACAGGGCTCCTACGAGCAGTACGTC. It codes for CASSSGQGSYEQYV.